This TCR beta chain was captured in a study of shared clonotypes between healthy human individuals. Study overall: Each donor contributed plates that comprised three CD4 naive, three CD4 memory, two CD8 naive and one CD8 memory.

The repertoire was sequenced with immunoSEQ multiplex PCR; TCRdb's copy has only in-frame clones and lacks some. The repertoire holds 2 million to 2.5 million clones, 80% to 95% seen once, with under 0.45% in the top ten. Comment on this clone: Its antigen is unidentified.

Overall study results and limits: With several donors compared, roughly 4.9% of naive CD4 clonotypes were shared.

This TCR was sampled from a man younger than 35 in good health. Some clones in this sample may be carry-over from other donors' samples. The sample taken for sequencing was naive CD4+ T cells from PBMCs. The subset here: CD45RA+ positively selected.

CDR3 amino acids: CASRDRTANTEAFF. In DNA form, the CDR3 reads TGCGCCAGCAGGGATCGGACAGCGAACACTGAAGCTTTCTTT. The chain links TRBV5-1 to TRBJ1-1; TRBD1 is a possible D gene (6 bases). The germline V gene encodes CDR1 SGHRS and CDR2 YFSETQ. This CDR3 comprises 14 residues. With 5 bases removed from V and 1 base from J, the gap between germline ends came to 12 bases. Full variable domain (remainder filled in from reference TRBV5-1 and TRBJ1-1): KAGVTQTPRYLIKTRGQQVTLSCSPISGHRSVSWYQQTPGQGLQFLFEYFSETQRNKGNFPGRFSGRQFSNSRSEMNVSTLELGDSALYLCASRDRTANTEAFFGQGTRLTVV.